This TCR beta chain derives from a study of T cell responses to AZD1222 COVID-19 vaccine. Study results and caveats: Donors were largely white British and mainly female; clonal diversity was possibly underestimated. Only a handful of AZD1222 recipients, roughly 6 in all, had baseline seropositivity.

CDR1 is MNHEY and CDR2 is SVGAGI in the germline V gene. The CDR3 is 14 amino acids. The ends lost 5 bases at V and 6 bases at J; junction bases unmatched: 6. Details on this clone: Its antigen is as yet unknown.

This table comes from immunoSEQ multiplex PCR, and its TCRdb copy is limited to in-frame clones, with some not included. This table holds about 140,000 clones, under 95% found once. The TCR was taken from an adult who received the MenACWY meningococcal vaccine as a control. The sequencing used peripheral blood, collected 28 days after the second dose of the MenACWY control vaccine. The gene calls are TRBV6-5 and TRBJ2-1; 8 nucleotides align to TRBD1. The CDR3 loop reads CASSRTGTGNEQFF. Written as DNA, the CDR3 is TGTGCCAGCAGTAGAACCGGGACAGGCAATGAGCAGTTCTTC.